This is a list of T cell receptor beta chains from one sample in a study of siplizumab effects on memory and regulatory T cells. Method: immunoSEQ multiplex PCR; TCRdb's copy keeps in-frame clones and lacks some. The sample includes tens of thousands of clones, roughly 93% of them seen just once. Material: CD8+ T cells sorted from blood. Receptors originate from a human donor in good health. Both conserved end residues are part of each CDR3. The D gene is left open where the match is weak.

j_call v_call d_call cdr3_aa cdr3_nt
TRBJ2-3 TRBV9 TRBD2 CASSMRLAGGPPDTQYF TGTGCCAGCAGCATGAGACTAGCGGGAGGGCCCCCAGATACGCAGTATTTT
TRBJ1-2 TRBV29-1 . CSVEGLGGYTF TGCAGCGTTGAGGGGCTCGGGGGCTACACCTTC
TRBJ2-1 TRBV11-2 . CASSSTNEQFF TGTGCCAGCAGCTCCACAAATGAGCAGTTCTTC
TRBJ2-3 TRBV7-9 . CASRTTSIPSTDTQYF TGTGCCAGCAGGACCACTAGCATCCCTAGCACAGATACGCAGTATTTT
TRBJ2-7 TRBV29-1 TRBD2 CSALGLAGPEQYF TGCAGCGCCCTGGGACTAGCGGGACCCGAGCAGTACTTC
TRBJ2-1 TRBV27 TRBD2 CASSLAGASYNEQFF TGTGCCAGCAGTTTAGCGGGAGCTAGCTACAATGAGCAGTTCTTC
TRBJ2-7 TRBV10-1 TRBD1 CAIPYMGTGGDPQAQALIYEQYF TGCGCCATACCCTATATGGGGACAGGGGGCGACCCTCAGGCCCAAGCATTGATCTACGAGCAGTACTTC
TRBJ2-1 TRBV10-3 . CAISAVGGNEQFF TGTGCCATCAGTGCGGTCGGGGGCAATGAGCAGTTCTTC
TRBJ2-3 TRBV27 . CASSTLGTDTQYF TGTGCCAGCAGTACCCTGGGCACAGATACGCAGTATTTT
TRBJ1-1 TRBV29-1 . CSVAVENTEAFF TGCAGCGTTGCAGTAGAGAACACTGAAGCTTTCTTT
TRBJ2-7 TRBV27 . CASSLGRHGQPLQGEQYF TGTGCCAGCAGTCTTGGCCGGCACGGGCAGCCTCTTCAGGGGGAGCAGTACTTC
TRBJ2-7 TRBV4-1 . CASSPSGPSSYEQYF TGCGCCAGCAGTCCGAGCGGGCCTAGCTCCTACGAGCAGTACTTC
TRBJ2-7 TRBV29-1 TRBD2 CSGGSPLAGDYEQYF TGCAGCGGAGGTTCTCCCTTAGCGGGAGATTACGAGCAGTACTTC
TRBJ2-7 TRBV6-1 . CASSRDSTYEQYF TGTGCCAGCAGCCGGGACTCGACCTACGAGCAGTACTTC
TRBJ2-1 TRBV7-9 . CASSLTGKPHNEQFF TGTGCCAGCAGCTTAACTGGGAAACCTCACAATGAGCAGTTCTTC